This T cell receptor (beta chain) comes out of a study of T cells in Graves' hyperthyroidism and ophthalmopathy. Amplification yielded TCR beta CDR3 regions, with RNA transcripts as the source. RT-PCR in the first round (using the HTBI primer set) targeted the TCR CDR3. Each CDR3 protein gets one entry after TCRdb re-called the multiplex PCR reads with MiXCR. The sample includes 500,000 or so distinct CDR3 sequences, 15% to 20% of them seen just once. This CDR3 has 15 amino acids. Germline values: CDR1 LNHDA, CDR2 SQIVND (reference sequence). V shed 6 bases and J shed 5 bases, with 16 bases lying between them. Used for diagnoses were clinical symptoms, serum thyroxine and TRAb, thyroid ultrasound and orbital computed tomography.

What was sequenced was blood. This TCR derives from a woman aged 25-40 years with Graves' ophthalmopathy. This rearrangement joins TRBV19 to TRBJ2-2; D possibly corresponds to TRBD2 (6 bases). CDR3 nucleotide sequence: TGTGCCAGTAGACGGAGCGGTGGGGGGACCGGGGAGCTGTTTTTT. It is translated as CASRRSGGGTGELFF.